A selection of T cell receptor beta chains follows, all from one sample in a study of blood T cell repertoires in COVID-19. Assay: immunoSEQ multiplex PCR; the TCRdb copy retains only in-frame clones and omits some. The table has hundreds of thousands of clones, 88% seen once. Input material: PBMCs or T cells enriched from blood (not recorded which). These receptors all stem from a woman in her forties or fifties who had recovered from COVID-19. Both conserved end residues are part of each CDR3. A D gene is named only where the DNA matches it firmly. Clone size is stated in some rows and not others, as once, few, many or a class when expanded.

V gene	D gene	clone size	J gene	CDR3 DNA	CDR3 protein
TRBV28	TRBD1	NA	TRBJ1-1	TGTGCCAGCAGTTTAACCCCAGACAGGGAACACACTGAAGCTTTCTTT	CASSLTPDREHTEAFF
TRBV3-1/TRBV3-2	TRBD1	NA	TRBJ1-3	TGTGCCAGCAGCCGAAACAGGGGTAATGGTGGAAACACCATATATTTT	CASSRNRGNGGNTIYF
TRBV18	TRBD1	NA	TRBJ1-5	TGTGCCAGCTCGCCCGACAGGGATCAGCCCCAGCATTTT	CASSPDRDQPQHF
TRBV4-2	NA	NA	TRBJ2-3	TGTGCCAGCAGCCAAGTCGGGGGCAGGGGGGGCACAGATACGCAGTATTTT	CASSQVGGRGGTDTQYF
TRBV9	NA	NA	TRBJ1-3	TGTGCCAGCAGCCCTCGGGACTTATCTAAAGGAAACACCATATATTTT	CASSPRDLSKGNTIYF
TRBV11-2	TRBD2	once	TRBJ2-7	TGTGCCAGCAGCACAAAGCCCACTAGCGGGAGTCCCTACGAGCAGTACTTC	CASSTKPTSGSPYEQYF
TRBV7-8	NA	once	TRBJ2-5	TGTGCCAGCAGCCCCCGAGGGCTGTCGGAGACCCAGTACTTC	CASSPRGLSETQYF
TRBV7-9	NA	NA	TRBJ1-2	TGTGCCAGCAGCTTAGCTATAATCGGCTACACCTTC	CASSLAIIGYTF
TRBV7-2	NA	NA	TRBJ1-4	TGTGCCAGCAGCAGGCAGGGTGGCGAAAAACTGTTTTTT	CASSRQGGEKLFF
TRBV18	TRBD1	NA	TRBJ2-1	TGTGCCAGCTCACCACTGGGACAGAATTACAATGAGCAGTTCTTC	CASSPLGQNYNEQFF
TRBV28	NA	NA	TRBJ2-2	TGTGCCAGCAGTAACACGTGGGCGGGCGGGGAGCTGTTTTTT	CASSNTWAGGELFF
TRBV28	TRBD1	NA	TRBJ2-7	TGTGCCAGCAGTACAGGGGACCCAGCGACCTACGAGCAGTACTTC	CASSTGDPATYEQYF
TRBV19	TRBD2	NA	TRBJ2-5	TGTGCCAGTAGTATAGGGTTGGGGAGCGGGAGAATCACCCAGTACTTC	CASSIGLGSGRITQYF
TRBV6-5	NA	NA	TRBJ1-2	TGTGCCAGCAGTTACGGGGACACAGGGAACTATGGCTACACCTTC	CASSYGDTGNYGYTF
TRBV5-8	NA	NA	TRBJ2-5	TGTGCCAGCAGCTTCCCAGGGCGACGAGCGGAGACCCAGTACTTC	CASSFPGRRAETQYF
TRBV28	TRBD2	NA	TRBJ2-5	TGTGCCAGCAGTTTATCGAGCGGGGGGCCGTCCTCACAGTACTTC	CASSLSSGGPSSQYF
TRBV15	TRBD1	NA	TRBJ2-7	TGTGCCACCAGGAGAGGGGGCTCCTCCTACGAGCAGTACTTC	CATRRGGSSYEQYF
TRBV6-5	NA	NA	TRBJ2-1	TGTGCCAGCAGGCCGGGACTCCTCTACAATGAGCAGTTCTTC	CASRPGLLYNEQFF